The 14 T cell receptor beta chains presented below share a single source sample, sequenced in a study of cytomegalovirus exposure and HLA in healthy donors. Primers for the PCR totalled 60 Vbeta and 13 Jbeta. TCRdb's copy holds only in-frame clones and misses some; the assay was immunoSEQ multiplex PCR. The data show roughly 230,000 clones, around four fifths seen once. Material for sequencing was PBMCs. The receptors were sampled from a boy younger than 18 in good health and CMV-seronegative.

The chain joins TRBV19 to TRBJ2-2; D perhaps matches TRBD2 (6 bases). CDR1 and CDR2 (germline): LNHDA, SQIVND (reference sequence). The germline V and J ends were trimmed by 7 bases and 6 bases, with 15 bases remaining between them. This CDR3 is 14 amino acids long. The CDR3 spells CASNPSAFPGELFF. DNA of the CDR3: TGTGCCAGTAACCCTAGCGCTTTCCCCGGGGAGCTGTTTTTT.

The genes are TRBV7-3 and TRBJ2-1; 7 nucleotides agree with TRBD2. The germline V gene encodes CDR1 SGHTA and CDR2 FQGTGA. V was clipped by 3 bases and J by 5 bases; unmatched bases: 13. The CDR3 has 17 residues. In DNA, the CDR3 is TGTGCCAGCAGCTTGCAACCCCCCGGGACTAAAAACAATGAGCAGTTCTTC. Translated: CASSLQPPGTKNNEQFF.

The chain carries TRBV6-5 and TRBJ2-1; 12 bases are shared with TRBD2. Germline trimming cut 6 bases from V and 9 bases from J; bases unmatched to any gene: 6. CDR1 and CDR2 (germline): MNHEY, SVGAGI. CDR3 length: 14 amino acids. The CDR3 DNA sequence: TGTGCCAGCAGCCTAGCGGGGGGGCGTCCTGAGCAGTTCTTC. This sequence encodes CASSLAGGRPEQFF.

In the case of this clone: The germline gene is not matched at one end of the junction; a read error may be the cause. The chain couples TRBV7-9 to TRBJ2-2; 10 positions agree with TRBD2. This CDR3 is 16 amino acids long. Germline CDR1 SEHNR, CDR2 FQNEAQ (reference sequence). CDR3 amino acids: CAGSPQRGGETGELFF. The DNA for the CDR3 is TGTGCCGGCAGCCCGCAGCGGGGGGGAGAAACCGGGGAGCTGTTTTTT.

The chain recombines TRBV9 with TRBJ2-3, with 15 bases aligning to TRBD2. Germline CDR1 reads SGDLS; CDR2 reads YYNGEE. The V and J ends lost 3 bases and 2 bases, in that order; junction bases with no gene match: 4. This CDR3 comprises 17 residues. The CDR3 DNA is TGTGCCAGCAGCGAGGGGACTAGCGGGGGGCTCACAGATACGCAGTATTTT. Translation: CASSEGTSGGLTDTQYF. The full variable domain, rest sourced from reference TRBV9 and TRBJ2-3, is DSGVTQTPKHLITATGQRVTLRCSPRSGDLSVYWYQQSLDQGLQFLIQYYNGEERAKGNILERFSAQQFPDLHSELNLSSLELGDSALYFCASSEGTSGGLTDTQYFGPGTRLTVL.

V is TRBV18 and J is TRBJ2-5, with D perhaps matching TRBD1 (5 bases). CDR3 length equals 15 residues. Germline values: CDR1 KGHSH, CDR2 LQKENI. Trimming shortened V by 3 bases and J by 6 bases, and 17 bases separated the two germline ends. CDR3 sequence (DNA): TGTGCCAGCTCACCGGAGATGGCCCAGGGTCAGACCCAGTACTTC. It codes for CASSPEMAQGQTQYF.

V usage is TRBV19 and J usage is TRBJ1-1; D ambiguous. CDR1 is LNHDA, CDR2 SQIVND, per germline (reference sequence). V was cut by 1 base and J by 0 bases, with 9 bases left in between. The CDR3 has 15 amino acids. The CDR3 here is CASSIVSYMNTEAFF. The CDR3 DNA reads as TGTGCCAGTAGTATAGTTTCGTACATGAACACTGAAGCTTTCTTT.

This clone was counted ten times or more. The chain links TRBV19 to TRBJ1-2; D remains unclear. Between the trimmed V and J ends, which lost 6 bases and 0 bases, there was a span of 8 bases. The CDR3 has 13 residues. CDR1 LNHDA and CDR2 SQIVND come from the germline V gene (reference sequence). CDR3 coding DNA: TGTGCCAGTAGCCCGGGGACTAACTATGGCTACACCTTC. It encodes CASSPGTNYGYTF.

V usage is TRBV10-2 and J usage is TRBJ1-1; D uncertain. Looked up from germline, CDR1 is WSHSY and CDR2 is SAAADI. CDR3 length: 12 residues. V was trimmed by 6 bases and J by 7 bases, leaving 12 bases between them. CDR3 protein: CASRGDSLEAFF. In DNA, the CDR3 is TGCGCCAGCAGGGGAGATTCACTTGAAGCTTTCTTT.

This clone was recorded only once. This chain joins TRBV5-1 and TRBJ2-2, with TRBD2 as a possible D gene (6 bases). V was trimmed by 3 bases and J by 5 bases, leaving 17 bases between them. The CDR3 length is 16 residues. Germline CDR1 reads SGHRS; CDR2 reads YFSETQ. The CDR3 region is CASSSISGERTGELFF. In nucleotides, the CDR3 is TGCGCCAGCAGCTCCATTTCGGGAGAAAGGACCGGGGAGCTGTTTTTT.

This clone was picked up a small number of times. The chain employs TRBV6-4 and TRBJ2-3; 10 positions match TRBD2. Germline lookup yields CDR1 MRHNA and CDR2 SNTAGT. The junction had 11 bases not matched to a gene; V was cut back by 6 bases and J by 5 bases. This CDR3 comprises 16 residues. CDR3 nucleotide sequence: TGTGCCAGCAGCCGTTATAGCGGGGGGAATGAAGATACGCAGTATTTT. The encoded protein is CASSRYSGGNEDTQYF.

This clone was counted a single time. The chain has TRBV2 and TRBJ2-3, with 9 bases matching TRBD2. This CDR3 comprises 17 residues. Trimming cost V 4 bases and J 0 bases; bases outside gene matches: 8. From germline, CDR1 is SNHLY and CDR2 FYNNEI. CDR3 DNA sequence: TGTGCCAGCAGTGGGGGGACTAGCACCACTAGCACAGATACGCAGTATTTT. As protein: CASSGGTSTTSTDTQYF.

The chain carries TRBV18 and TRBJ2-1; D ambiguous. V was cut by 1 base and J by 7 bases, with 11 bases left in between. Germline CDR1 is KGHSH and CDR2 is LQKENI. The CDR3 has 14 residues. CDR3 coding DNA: TGTGCCAGCTCACCACTAGGTACTATGAATGAGCAGTTCTTC. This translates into CASSPLGTMNEQFF.

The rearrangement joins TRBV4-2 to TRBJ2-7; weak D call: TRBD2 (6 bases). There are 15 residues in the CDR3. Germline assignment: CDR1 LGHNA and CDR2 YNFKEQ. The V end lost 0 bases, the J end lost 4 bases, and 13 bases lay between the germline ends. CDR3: CASSQESRGRYEQYF. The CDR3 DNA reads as TGTGCCAGCAGCCAAGAGAGCCGGGGGAGATACGAGCAGTACTTC.